The rows below give T cell receptor beta chains drawn from one sample of a study of blood T cell repertoires in COVID-19. The data were produced by immunoSEQ multiplex PCR, yet TCRdb's version contains in-frame clones alone and is incomplete. The profile shows 200,000 to 250,000 clones, around 87% of them singletons. Sequencing was performed on PBMCs or T cells enriched from blood (not recorded which). These receptor sequences come from a woman younger than 45 with acute COVID-19. The CDR3 runs from the conserved cysteine through the conserved F or W. D genes are given only for firm matches. Not every row has a clone size; where given, it reads once, few, many or a size class.

J gene: TRBJ2-7
clone size: .
D gene: TRBD1
V gene: TRBV12-5
CDR3 protein: CASGLFTGGSYEQYF
CDR3 DNA: TGTGCTAGTGGTTTGTTCACAGGGGGCTCCTACGAGCAGTACTTC

J gene: TRBJ2-7
clone size: .
D gene: TRBD1
V gene: TRBV6-1
CDR3 protein: CASSDQGQAFYEQYF
CDR3 DNA: TGTGCCAGCAGTGATCAGGGACAGGCCTTCTACGAGCAGTACTTC

J gene: TRBJ2-2
clone size: .
D gene: TRBD1
V gene: TRBV19
CDR3 protein: CATNPTGAYTGELFF
CDR3 DNA: TGTGCCACGAACCCGACAGGGGCGTACACCGGGGAGCTGTTTTTT

J gene: TRBJ1-6
clone size: .
D gene: .
V gene: TRBV2
CDR3 protein: CARSGGSNSPLHF
CDR3 DNA: TGTGCCAGATCGGGGGGCTCTAATTCACCCCTCCACTTT

J gene: TRBJ2-1
clone size: .
D gene: TRBD1
V gene: TRBV28
CDR3 protein: CASSLSGTVLNEQFF
CDR3 DNA: TGTGCCAGCAGTTTGTCCGGGACAGTGCTTAATGAGCAGTTCTTC

J gene: TRBJ2-7
clone size: .
D gene: TRBD2
V gene: TRBV28
CDR3 protein: CASSLDGGTSGSYEQYF
CDR3 DNA: TGTGCCAGCAGTTTAGATGGAGGGACTAGCGGGAGCTACGAGCAGTACTTC

J gene: TRBJ2-7
clone size: .
D gene: TRBD2
V gene: TRBV27
CDR3 protein: CASSLRETSGRAPTREQYF
CDR3 DNA: TGTGCCAGCAGTTTAAGGGAGACTAGCGGGAGGGCCCCTACTAGGGAGCAGTACTTC

J gene: TRBJ2-5
clone size: .
D gene: TRBD2
V gene: TRBV10-1
CDR3 protein: CASRETSGREQETQYF
CDR3 DNA: TGCGCCAGCAGGGAGACTAGCGGGAGGGAACAAGAGACCCAGTACTTC

J gene: TRBJ1-1
clone size: .
D gene: .
V gene: TRBV21-1
CDR3 protein: CASSKAATYRSKNTEAFF
CDR3 DNA: TGTGCCAGCAGCAAAGCGGCGACGTACAGGTCAAAGAACACTGAAGCTTTCTTT

J gene: TRBJ2-7
clone size: .
D gene: TRBD2
V gene: TRBV3-1/TRBV3-2
CDR3 protein: CASSQDSTSGGTYEQYF
CDR3 DNA: TGTGCCAGCAGCCAAGATTCAACTAGCGGGGGCACCTACGAGCAGTACTTC

J gene: TRBJ2-3
clone size: .
D gene: TRBD2
V gene: TRBV28
CDR3 protein: CAIAGGRDTQYF
CDR3 DNA: TGTGCCATCGCGGGGGGGAGAGATACGCAGTATTTT

J gene: TRBJ2-1
clone size: .
D gene: .
V gene: TRBV6-1
CDR3 protein: CASSEWVGRGSNEQFF
CDR3 DNA: TGTGCCAGCAGTGAATGGGTGGGGAGAGGGTCCAATGAGCAGTTCTTC

J gene: TRBJ2-6
clone size: few
D gene: .
V gene: TRBV4-1
CDR3 protein: CASSQEASSGANVLTF
CDR3 DNA: TGCGCCAGCAGCCAAGAGGCTTCCTCTGGGGCCAACGTCCTGACTTTC

J gene: TRBJ2-7
clone size: .
D gene: TRBD1
V gene: TRBV5-1
CDR3 protein: CASSLYPTGAYEQYF
CDR3 DNA: TGCGCCAGCAGCTTGTACCCAACAGGGGCCTACGAGCAGTACTTC

J gene: TRBJ1-2
clone size: medium-sized
D gene: .
V gene: TRBV6-2/TRBV6-3
CDR3 protein: CASSGGTLDDYGYTF
CDR3 DNA: TGTGCCAGCAGTGGGGGGACGTTGGACGACTATGGCTACACCTTC

J gene: TRBJ2-3
clone size: .
D gene: .
V gene: TRBV9
CDR3 protein: CASGGNSADTQYF
CDR3 DNA: TGTGCCAGCGGGGGCAATAGTGCAGATACGCAGTATTTT

J gene: TRBJ1-4
clone size: .
D gene: .
V gene: TRBV23-1
CDR3 protein: CASSHSLQANEKLFF
CDR3 DNA: TGCGCCAGCAGTCACTCGCTGCAGGCTAATGAAAAACTGTTTTTT

J gene: TRBJ2-1
clone size: .
D gene: TRBD2
V gene: TRBV6-5
CDR3 protein: CATLGLAGNNEQFF
CDR3 DNA: TGTGCCACTCTAGGACTAGCGGGGAACAATGAGCAGTTCTTC

J gene: TRBJ2-3
clone size: .
D gene: TRBD2
V gene: TRBV5-4
CDR3 protein: CASSLSGGLNTDTQYF
CDR3 DNA: TGTGCCAGCAGCCTTAGCGGGGGACTAAACACAGATACGCAGTATTTT

J gene: TRBJ2-1
clone size: .
D gene: TRBD2
V gene: TRBV7-9
CDR3 protein: CASSLAGSYNEQFF
CDR3 DNA: TGTGCCAGCAGTCTAGCGGGCTCCTACAATGAGCAGTTCTTC

J gene: TRBJ1-2
clone size: .
D gene: .
V gene: TRBV6-5
CDR3 protein: CASSPLGEANYGYTF
CDR3 DNA: TGTGCCAGCAGTCCCCTGGGGGAGGCTAACTATGGCTACACCTTC

J gene: TRBJ1-5
clone size: few
D gene: .
V gene: TRBV6-1
CDR3 protein: CASSELQVVGNQPQHF
CDR3 DNA: TGTGCCAGCAGTGAACTACAGGTAGTCGGCAATCAGCCCCAGCATTTT

J gene: TRBJ1-5
clone size: .
D gene: .
V gene: TRBV27
CDR3 protein: CASSLFQGNQPQHF
CDR3 DNA: TGTGCCAGCAGTTTATTTCAGGGCAATCAGCCCCAGCATTTT

J gene: TRBJ2-3
clone size: .
D gene: .
V gene: TRBV20-1
CDR3 protein: CSASWPSGTDTQYF
CDR3 DNA: TGCAGTGCTAGTTGGCCTAGCGGCACAGATACGCAGTATTTT

J gene: TRBJ2-5
clone size: .
D gene: TRBD1
V gene: TRBV29-1
CDR3 protein: CSVEWQGADETQYF
CDR3 DNA: TGCAGCGTTGAATGGCAGGGGGCCGACGAGACCCAGTACTTC

J gene: TRBJ1-2
clone size: .
D gene: TRBD1
V gene: TRBV7-2
CDR3 protein: CASSLGGQGPYGYTF
CDR3 DNA: TGTGCCAGCAGCTTAGGAGGACAGGGCCCCTATGGCTACACCTTC

J gene: TRBJ2-1
clone size: .
D gene: TRBD2
V gene: TRBV3-1/TRBV3-2
CDR3 protein: CASSLSGTVRGEQFF
CDR3 DNA: TGTGCCAGCAGCCTTAGCGGGACTGTTAGGGGTGAGCAGTTCTTC

J gene: TRBJ1-4
clone size: .
D gene: TRBD1
V gene: TRBV2
CDR3 protein: CASRDRGDEKLFF
CDR3 DNA: TGTGCCAGCAGGGACAGGGGAGACGAAAAACTGTTTTTT

J gene: TRBJ1-1
clone size: .
D gene: TRBD1
V gene: TRBV9
CDR3 protein: CASSALGQQNTEAFF
CDR3 DNA: TGTGCCAGCAGCGCCCTGGGACAGCAGAACACTGAAGCTTTCTTT

J gene: TRBJ1-4
clone size: .
D gene: .
V gene: TRBV18
CDR3 protein: CASSPLGAFGNEKLFF
CDR3 DNA: TGTGCCAGCTCACCACTGGGGGCCTTCGGTAATGAAAAACTGTTTTTT

J gene: TRBJ1-2
clone size: .
D gene: .
V gene: TRBV9
CDR3 protein: CASSVGTGPSAGYTF
CDR3 DNA: TGTGCCAGCAGCGTAGGAACAGGCCCCTCGGCTGGCTACACCTTC

J gene: TRBJ2-7
clone size: .
D gene: TRBD1
V gene: TRBV7-9
CDR3 protein: CASSPSKTGGRDEQYF
CDR3 DNA: TGTGCCAGCAGCCCCTCCAAGACAGGGGGCAGGGACGAGCAGTACTTC

J gene: TRBJ1-3
clone size: .
D gene: TRBD1
V gene: TRBV30
CDR3 protein: CAWTVTGAGRNTIYF
CDR3 DNA: TGTGCCTGGACCGTTACAGGGGCTGGTAGGAACACCATATATTTT

J gene: TRBJ1-1
clone size: .
D gene: .
V gene: TRBV28
CDR3 protein: CASSLSQGNTEAFF
CDR3 DNA: TGTGCCAGCAGTTTATCACAGGGGAACACTGAAGCTTTCTTT

J gene: TRBJ1-1
clone size: .
D gene: .
V gene: TRBV19
CDR3 protein: CASSIHKAGTAEAFF
CDR3 DNA: TGTGCCAGTAGTATTCATAAAGCGGGAACAGCTGAAGCTTTCTTT

J gene: TRBJ1-2
clone size: few
D gene: .
V gene: TRBV3-1/TRBV3-2
CDR3 protein: CASSGQLGGPDYGYTF
CDR3 DNA: TGTGCCAGCAGCGGTCAATTGGGGGGGCCCGACTATGGCTACACCTTC

J gene: TRBJ2-1
clone size: .
D gene: TRBD2
V gene: TRBV19
CDR3 protein: CASSISLLAGGRNEQFF
CDR3 DNA: TGTGCCAGTAGTATCAGCCTCCTAGCGGGAGGCCGGAATGAGCAGTTCTTC

J gene: TRBJ2-7
clone size: .
D gene: .
V gene: TRBV20-1
CDR3 protein: CSARVGGEQYF
CDR3 DNA: TGCAGTGCTAGAGTTGGAGGCGAGCAGTACTTC

J gene: TRBJ2-7
clone size: .
D gene: .
V gene: TRBV28
CDR3 protein: CASSLGYGQYF
CDR3 DNA: TGTGCCAGCAGTTTGGGCTACGGGCAGTACTTC

J gene: TRBJ1-3
clone size: .
D gene: .
V gene: TRBV19
CDR3 protein: CASSIVLFGNTIYF
CDR3 DNA: TGTGCCAGTAGTATTGTCTTATTCGGAAACACCATATATTTT

J gene: TRBJ1-6
clone size: .
D gene: TRBD1
V gene: TRBV28
CDR3 protein: CASSLGDRVGSPLHF
CDR3 DNA: TGTGCCAGCAGTTTGGGGGACAGGGTGGGTTCACCCCTCCACTTT

J gene: TRBJ1-2
clone size: .
D gene: .
V gene: TRBV19
CDR3 protein: CASRILGGGDYGYTF
CDR3 DNA: TGTGCCAGTAGAATCCTCGGTGGAGGGGATTATGGCTACACCTTC

J gene: TRBJ2-1
clone size: .
D gene: TRBD2
V gene: TRBV27
CDR3 protein: CASSLRGIAGGYNEQFF
CDR3 DNA: TGTGCCAGCAGTTTACGGGGGATAGCGGGAGGCTACAATGAGCAGTTCTTC

J gene: TRBJ2-3
clone size: .
D gene: .
V gene: TRBV9
CDR3 protein: CASSGTDNDADTQYF
CDR3 DNA: TGTGCCAGCAGCGGTACAGACAACGACGCAGATACGCAGTATTTT

J gene: TRBJ1-2
clone size: .
D gene: TRBD1
V gene: TRBV6-5
CDR3 protein: CASSRQGALDYGYTF
CDR3 DNA: TGTGCCAGCAGCCGACAGGGGGCGTTGGACTATGGCTACACCTTC

J gene: TRBJ2-2
clone size: .
D gene: TRBD2
V gene: TRBV5-1
CDR3 protein: CASSLSGSNTGELFF
CDR3 DNA: TGCGCCAGCAGCCTTAGCGGGTCCAACACCGGGGAGCTGTTTTTT

J gene: TRBJ2-7
clone size: .
D gene: TRBD1
V gene: TRBV18
CDR3 protein: CASSPMGQTHSSYEQYF
CDR3 DNA: TGTGCCAGCTCACCAATGGGACAGACCCACTCCTCCTACGAGCAGTACTTC

J gene: TRBJ2-2
clone size: .
D gene: .
V gene: TRBV28
CDR3 protein: CASSLPERTGELFF
CDR3 DNA: TGTGCCAGCAGTTTACCGGAGAGGACCGGGGAGCTGTTTTTT

J gene: TRBJ2-6
clone size: .
D gene: TRBD2
V gene: TRBV2
CDR3 protein: CASTRGRSSGANVLTF
CDR3 DNA: TGTGCCAGCACGCGGGGGAGGTCCTCTGGGGCCAACGTCCTGACTTTC

J gene: TRBJ2-7
clone size: .
D gene: .
V gene: TRBV19
CDR3 protein: CASSQTGYYEQYF
CDR3 DNA: TGTGCCAGTAGTCAGACAGGATACTACGAGCAGTACTTC

J gene: TRBJ1-4
clone size: .
D gene: .
V gene: TRBV11-2
CDR3 protein: CASSLSFGGATNEKLFF
CDR3 DNA: TGTGCCAGCAGCTTATCCTTCGGAGGGGCAACTAATGAAAAACTGTTTTTT

J gene: TRBJ1-1
clone size: .
D gene: .
V gene: TRBV30
CDR3 protein: CAWSVPGMMAAFF
CDR3 DNA: TGTGCCTGGAGTGTACCAGGGATGATGGCAGCTTTCTTT

J gene: TRBJ1-3
clone size: .
D gene: .
V gene: TRBV4-1
CDR3 protein: CASSQVPIGTTGNTIYF
CDR3 DNA: TGCGCCAGCAGCCAAGTTCCAATCGGGACAACTGGAAACACCATATATTTT

J gene: TRBJ2-1
clone size: .
D gene: .
V gene: TRBV27
CDR3 protein: CASSIGTLIRDEQFF
CDR3 DNA: TGTGCCAGCAGTATCGGGACTCTTATTAGGGATGAGCAGTTCTTC

J gene: TRBJ2-1
clone size: .
D gene: TRBD1
V gene: TRBV19
CDR3 protein: CASSRPGAGGHNEQFF
CDR3 DNA: TGTGCCAGTAGTAGACCCGGCGCAGGGGGTCACAATGAGCAGTTCTTC

J gene: TRBJ2-7
clone size: .
D gene: .
V gene: TRBV14
CDR3 protein: CASSRGAAHEQYF
CDR3 DNA: TGTGCCAGCAGCCGCGGGGCGGCGCACGAGCAGTACTTC

J gene: TRBJ1-1
clone size: .
D gene: .
V gene: TRBV27
CDR3 protein: CASSRGRNTEAFF
CDR3 DNA: TGTGCCAGCAGTAGGGGGAGGAACACTGAAGCTTTCTTT

J gene: TRBJ1-2
clone size: .
D gene: .
V gene: TRBV28
CDR3 protein: CASGSSGNPGETGYGYTF
CDR3 DNA: TGTGCCAGCGGATCCAGTGGAAATCCGGGGGAGACTGGCTATGGCTACACCTTC

J gene: TRBJ1-4
clone size: few
D gene: TRBD1
V gene: TRBV2
CDR3 protein: CASSYGTGGYGTNEKLFF
CDR3 DNA: TGTGCCAGCAGTTACGGGACAGGGGGCTATGGAACTAATGAAAAACTGTTTTTT